Listed below are T cell receptor beta chains from one sample, sequenced in a study of read filtering for tumor transcriptome and immune sequencing. Using its own MiXCR run on the reads, TCRdb lists one record per CDR3 protein. The sample carries over 45,000 distinct CDR3 sequences, 10% to 15% recorded once. Sequenced: a population of CD138-negative cells sorted from bone marrow. These receptors were collected from a donor at least 40 years old with multiple myeloma. Each CDR3 is given with its conserved first and last residue. Fields, in order: J gene, CDR3 length, clone size, D gene, V gene, CDR3 DNA, CDR3 protein. A D gene is named only where the DNA matches it firmly. Size tells how often a clone was seen (once, few, many) or the class of an expanded clone, and some rows leave it out.

TRBJ2-5 | 18 | many | TRBD2 | TRBV6-1 | TGTGCCAGCAGAGCTCCTAGCGGAATGGCCCAGAACCAAGAGACCCAGTACTTC | CASRAPSGMAQNQETQYF
TRBJ2-3 | 12 | many | - | TRBV2 | TGTGCCAGCACGTTCCTCGGAGATACGCAGTATTTT | CASTFLGDTQYF
TRBJ2-2 | 18 | many | - | TRBV4-3 | TGCGCCAGCAGCCAAGAAAGAGGCGCCCCCAGAGGGACCGGGGAGCTGTTTTTT | CASSQERGAPRGTGELFF
TRBJ2-1 | 15 | many | TRBD2 | TRBV5-1 | TGCGCCAGCAGCCATGGGACTAGCGCTTACAATGAGCAGTTCTTC | CASSHGTSAYNEQFF
TRBJ2-1 | 13 | medium-sized | - | TRBV7-2 | TGTGCCAGCAGCTTAGAAGTTCACAATGAGCAGTTCTTC | CASSLEVHNEQFF
TRBJ1-2 | 15 | few | - | TRBV29-1 | TGCAGGGTTTGGGAAGTCGGGGAATCGAACTATGGCTACACCTTC | CRVWEVGESNYGYTF
TRBJ2-7 | 13 | many | TRBD1 | TRBV7-3 | TGTGCCAGCAGCCGGGACAGGGACCACGAGCAGTACTTC | CASSRDRDHEQYF
TRBJ2-6 | 16 | many | TRBD1 | TRBV20-1 | TGCAGTGCTGGGGACAGGGTAGTCTCTGGGGCCAACGTCCTGACTTTC | CSAGDRVVSGANVLTF
TRBJ1-5 | 17 | many | TRBD1 | TRBV6-5 | TGTGCCAGCAGTCGGAAACCGGGACAGGGGAGCAATCAGCCCCAGCATTTT | CASSRKPGQGSNQPQHF
TRBJ2-6 | 18 | many | TRBD2 | TRBV6-6 | TGTGCCAGCATCGTCCGGACTAGCGGAAACTCTGGGGCCAACGTCCTGACTTTC | CASIVRTSGNSGANVLTF
TRBJ2-1 | 13 | - | - | TRBV20-1 | TGCAGTGCTAAGGCAGGGGTCAGCGATGAGCAGTTCTTC | CSAKAGVSDEQFF
TRBJ2-2 | 14 | - | TRBD1 | TRBV6-6 | TGTGTATGCCGGGACAGGGGTATCACCGGGGAGCTGTTTTTT | CVCRDRGITGELFF
TRBJ1-5 | 17 | many | - | TRBV19 | TGTGCCAGTAGCCCGGGACATCCTGGAGCGAGCAATCAGCCCCAGCATTTT | CASSPGHPGASNQPQHF
TRBJ1-1 | 13 | many | - | TRBV29-1 | TGCAGCGGGAGGGACCGATTGAACACTGAAGCTTTCTTT | CSGRDRLNTEAFF
TRBJ2-3 | 15 | many | TRBD1 | TRBV7-9 | TGTGCCAGCAGCTTAGGGACAGGGAGCACAGATACGCAGTATTTT | CASSLGTGSTDTQYF
TRBJ2-3 | 15 | many | - | TRBV11-2 | TGTGCCAGCAGCTTACTCGGACAAAACACAGATACGCAGTATTTT | CASSLLGQNTDTQYF
TRBJ2-5 | 16 | many | TRBD2 | TRBV7-9 | TGTGCCAGCAGCCAAGGGACTAGCGGGACCCGGGAGACCCAGTACTTC | CASSQGTSGTRETQYF
TRBJ1-1 | 13 | many | TRBD1 | TRBV20-1 | TGCAGTGCTAGAAACACAGGGGGCACTGAAGCTTTCTTT | CSARNTGGTEAFF
TRBJ2-1 | 15 | medium-sized | - | TRBV6-5 | TGTGCCAGCAGCCTCAGTCCATCCAACTCCAATGAGCAGTTCTTC | CASSLSPSNSNEQFF
TRBJ1-6 | 16 | once | - | TRBV2 | TGTTCCAGCAGCAACACGGGTAGCTCCTATAATCCACCCCGCCACTTT | CSSSNTGSSYNPPRHF
TRBJ2-2 | 14 | - | - | TRBV20-1 | TGCAGTGTTGGTAGCGGAGAGAACACCGGGGAGCTGTTTTTT | CSVGSGENTGELFF
TRBJ2-1 | 20 | - | TRBD2 | TRBV15 | TGTGCCACCAGCAGAGTCCAACTAGCGGGCAGGACTTCGAGGTACAATGAGCAGTTCTTC | CATSRVQLAGRTSRYNEQFF
TRBJ1-2 | 17 | many | - | TRBV28 | TGTGCCAGCAGTTTATTCTTCTCGGGCATAAATAACTATGGCTACACCTTC | CASSLFFSGINNYGYTF
TRBJ1-2 | 14 | many | TRBD1 | TRBV29-1 | TGCAGCGTTTCTCCCGGACAGGGAATTTTTGGCTACACCTTC | CSVSPGQGIFGYTF
TRBJ1-5 | 14 | many | TRBD1 | TRBV24-1 | TGTGCCACCAGTTCTGGACAGGTCAATCAGCCCCAGCATTTT | CATSSGQVNQPQHF
TRBJ2-2 | 13 | many | - | TRBV20-1 | TGCAGTGTCAGGGAAGTTTCCACCGGGGAGCTGTTTTTT | CSVREVSTGELFF
TRBJ1-5 | 15 | many | - | TRBV7-2 | TGTGCCAGCAGCTTAGCATCCAAGAGCAATCAGCCCCAGCATTTT | CASSLASKSNQPQHF
TRBJ2-1 | 16 | many | TRBD2 | TRBV7-2 | TGTGCCAGCAGCCCAGGAGGACTAGCGGGAGGGGGCGAGCTGTTCTTC | CASSPGGLAGGGELFF
TRBJ2-7 | 13 | many | - | TRBV27 | TGTGCCAGCAGTCGCGGGACGCCCTACGAGCAGTACTTC | CASSRGTPYEQYF
TRBJ1-5 | 16 | many | - | TRBV2 | TGTGCCAGCAGTGGTGGAGGGTCGGTTGGCAATCAGCCCCAGCATTTT | CASSGGGSVGNQPQHF
TRBJ1-2 | 17 | many | - | TRBV27 | TGTGCCAGCAGCCCCGGGGCAGCCCTGATAGATAACTATGGCTACACCTTC | CASSPGAALIDNYGYTF
TRBJ2-3 | 16 | many | TRBD2 | TRBV7-2 | TGTGCCAGCAGCTTAGGTGGCGGGGGGACCACAGATACGCAGTATTTT | CASSLGGGGTTDTQYF
TRBJ2-1 | 16 | many | - | TRBV4-1 | TGCGCCAGCAGCTCTGGCGGGGCGGGATCCTACAATGGGCAGTTCTTC | CASSSGGAGSYNGQFF
TRBJ2-3 | 14 | many | - | TRBV20-1 | TGCAGTTCCCCGGTCGGTGGGGGCACAGATACGCAGTATTTT | CSSPVGGGTDTQYF
TRBJ1-5 | 16 | many | - | TRBV6-2/TRBV6-3 | TGTGCCAGCAGTTACGGCACAGGGATTGAATATCAGCCCCAGCATTTT | CASSYGTGIEYQPQHF
TRBJ2-1 | 17 | many | TRBD2 | TRBV20-1 | TGCAGTGCTACCCCTGTGGAACTAGCGGACATCTACAATGAGCAGTTCTTC | CSATPVELADIYNEQFF
TRBJ2-5 | 15 | - | - | TRBV5-4 | TGTGCCAGCAGCTACCCTAGCCGGGAAGGAGAGACCCAGTACTTC | CASSYPSREGETQYF
TRBJ2-1 | 15 | many | - | TRBV12-3/TRBV12-4 | TGTGCCAGCTCTAGGGCGGGGAGCTCCTACAATGAGCAGTTCTTC | CASSRAGSSYNEQFF
TRBJ2-1 | 12 | many | - | TRBV6-5 | TGTGCCAGCAGCACGACAGACAACGAGCAGTTCTTC | CASSTTDNEQFF
TRBJ2-1 | 15 | many | TRBD2 | TRBV7-6 | TGTGCCAGCAGCATACTAGCGGGTGGATACAATGAGCAGTTCTTC | CASSILAGGYNEQFF
TRBJ2-1 | 13 | medium-sized | - | TRBV7-6 | TGTGCCAGCAGCTTAGCGCCCGACAATGAGCAGTTCTTC | CASSLAPDNEQFF
TRBJ2-7 | 15 | many | TRBD2 | TRBV6-5 | TGTGCCAGCAGCTCTAGGACTAGCGGCAATTACGAGCAGTACTTC | CASSSRTSGNYEQYF
TRBJ2-2 | 15 | few | TRBD1 | TRBV20-1 | TGCAGTGCGAAACCCGGGACAGGGAACACCGGGGAGCTGTTTTTT | CSAKPGTGNTGELFF
TRBJ1-2 | 16 | - | TRBD1 | TRBV12-3/TRBV12-4 | TGTGCCAGCAGTTTTGTGACAGGGAGGAGTAACTATGGCTACACCTTC | CASSFVTGRSNYGYTF
TRBJ2-1 | 17 | many | TRBD2 | TRBV6-2/TRBV6-3 | TGTGCCAGCAGTACGATATCTAGCGGGAGGGCCAACAATGAGCAGTTCTTC | CASSTISSGRANNEQFF
TRBJ1-1 | 13 | many | - | TRBV7-9 | TGTGCCAGCAGCTTAGGGGGCAGCACTGAAGCTTTCTTT | CASSLGGSTEAFF
TRBJ2-1 | 19 | - | TRBD2 | TRBV5-1 | TGCGCCAGCAGCTTGGTCGTTAGCGGGCCGGGGGGTGCAATAGGTGAGCAGTTCTTC | CASSLVVSGPGGAIGEQFF
TRBJ2-5 | 16 | - | TRBD2 | TRBV27 | TGTGCCAGCAGTTTAAGGTCTAGCGGGAGAGGTGAGACCCAGTACTTC | CASSLRSSGRGETQYF
TRBJ1-1 | 13 | - | TRBD1 | TRBV18 | TGTGCCAGCTCAGCGACAGGGGATACTGAAGCTTCCTTT | CASSATGDTEASF
TRBJ2-7 | 15 | many | - | TRBV5-1 | TGCGCCAGCAGCTTGGCACAGGGTTCCGACTACGAGCAGTACTTC | CASSLAQGSDYEQYF
TRBJ2-5 | 14 | many | - | TRBV7-2 | TGTGCCAGCAGCTTATTTTGGAGCCAAGAGACCCAGTACTTC | CASSLFWSQETQYF